This T cell receptor (beta chain) was sequenced in a study of OX40 agonist ivuxolimab in advanced cancers. This clone has a single count. Sequencing used immunoSEQ multiplex PCR; TCRdb keeps in-frame clones, though not all of them. The repertoire holds under 60,000 clones, with almost 90% as singletons. Germline V gives CDR1 MNHNS, CDR2 SASEGT. The V gene lost 2 bases and the J gene lost 1 base, with 5 bases spanning the gap. This CDR3 spans 13 amino acids. The timepoints at which blood was sampled were baseline, cycle 4 day 1, and cycle 7 day 1. This receptor was taken from an adult with an advanced solid tumor such as melanoma, head and neck, liver or kidney cancer. The chain links TRBV6-1 to TRBJ1-1; D is unresolved. The source material was CD4+ or CD8+ T cells sorted from blood, sampled in a trial of the OX40 agonist ivuxolimab. CDR3 residues: CASSEHTNTEAFF. The CDR3 DNA reads as TGTGCCAGCAGTGAACACACGAACACTGAAGCTTTCTTT.